The 25 T cell receptor beta chains reported below all come from one sample, sequenced in a study of CXCR3-negative and CXCR3-positive naive CD8 T cells (dated by TCRdb to about 2019). Beyond this particular receptor, the publication reports: TRB CDR3s from CXCR3-positive naive cells showed higher hydrophobicity (lower Kidera factor 4), lower energy, and higher strength and volume indices than CXCR3-negative naive cells.

Sequencing relied on a NextSeq 550. The Human TCR Profiling Kit (MiLaboratory) was used to make UMI-labeled 5' RACE TRB cDNA libraries. One entry per CDR3 protein sequence results from the TCRdb reprocessing of the reads, with DNA left out. This sample's clone table shows 150,000 or so distinct CDR3 sequences. The top ten constitute around 0.28% of the sample. The antigens of these receptors remain unknown. Sample: naive CXCR3+ CD8+ T cells from blood. Interpreted using the paper, the cell subset or site label stands for: CD45RO-CCR7+CD27+CD95- naive CD8+ T cells expressing CXCR3 (TNR3+). The receptors were sampled from a human donor in good health. Some clones in this sample may be carry-over from other donors' samples.

This CDR3 is CASSRQGASQPQHF. The chain is built from TRBV6-6 and TRBJ1-5; TCRdb indicates TRBD1, and absent DNA this call remains unverified. CDR3 size: 14 residues. Germline V CDR1 and CDR2: MNHNY, SVGAGI (reference sequence).

The chain combines TRBV7-2 with TRBJ1-1; with no DNA, the TCRdb D assignment of TRBD1 cannot be verified. The CDR3 length is 19 residues. CDR1 and CDR2 from the germline V gene are SGHTA and FQGNSA. The CDR3 loop is CASSSVRTEEAYMNTEAFF.

The chain couples TRBV6-5 to TRBJ2-1; absent DNA, TCRdb's TRBD1 call cannot be checked. The CDR3 loop spans 13 amino acids. Germline values: CDR1 MNHEY, CDR2 SVGAGI. CDR3 amino acids: CASSGLPGFEQFF.

The chain has TRBV6-5 and TRBJ2-1; there is no DNA to check the TCRdb D call of TRBD1. Germline V gene data show CDR1 as MNHEY and CDR2 as SVGAGI. This CDR3 is 17 amino acids long. This CDR3 reads CASSYSKLGQRSPEQFF.

The chain is built from TRBV20-1 and TRBJ2-2; TCRdb's D call of TRBD1 is untestable without DNA. This CDR3 spans 15 amino acids. Looked up from germline, CDR1 is DFQATT and CDR2 is SNEGSKA (reference sequence). The CDR3 spells CSARSTGMDTGELFF.

This sequence joins TRBV6-2 or TRBV6-3 and TRBJ1-5; without DNA, the TCRdb call of TRBD1 cannot be checked. Germline V gene lookup returns CDR1 MNHEY and CDR2 SVGEGT. The CDR3 extends over 15 amino acids. The CDR3 region is CASSLSRVGNQPQHF.

The J gene is TRBJ2-7, the V gene TRBV28; checking the TCRdb D call of TRBD2 is not possible without DNA. Germline V gives CDR1 MDHEN, CDR2 SYDVKM. The CDR3 covers 17 residues. The chain's CDR3 is CASSTVAGEVLTYEQYF.

The gene calls are TRBV27 and TRBJ2-5; TCRdb proposes TRBD2, but this gene call is untestable without DNA. This CDR3 has 15 amino acids. Germline CDR1 MNHEY, CDR2 SMNVEV (reference sequence). CDR3 in amino acids: CASSPSFETSETQYF.

This rearrangement joins TRBV21-1 to TRBJ2-7. TRBV21-1 is listed as a pseudogene. This CDR3 comprises 15 residues. This chain's CDR3 is CASSKAAGTSYEQYF.

The gene calls are TRBV7-6 and TRBJ1-2; the D call from TCRdb, TRBD1, cannot be confirmed without DNA. This CDR3 contains 17 residues. The germline CDR1 and CDR2 sequences are SGHVS and FNYEAQ. Here the CDR3 reads CASSQSQIQDRFYGYTF.

The J gene is TRBJ2-7, the V gene TRBV4-1; the D call of TRBD1 rests on TCRdb alone, since no DNA is present to check it. Germline CDR1 MGHRA, CDR2 YSYEKL. The CDR3 covers 14 residues. The CDR3 loop reads CASSLGQGVDEQYF.

The V and J genes are TRBV20-1 and TRBJ2-1; TCRdb picks TRBD1, but there is no DNA to check that call. Per the germline V gene, CDR1 is DFQATT and CDR2 is SNEGSKA (reference sequence). The CDR3 consists of 14 residues. The CDR3 is CSARGRYRDTEQFF.

The V call is TRBV3-1, the J call TRBJ2-7; TCRdb picks TRBD2, but there is no DNA to check that call. The germline CDR1 and CDR2 sequences are LGHDT and YNNKEL (reference sequence). CDR3 length equals 18 residues. This chain's CDR3 is CASSQGKGLAGGPYEQYF.

The chain recombines TRBV7-9 with TRBJ2-1. Germline assignment: CDR1 SEHNR and CDR2 FQNEAQ (reference sequence). The CDR3 totals 15 residues. The CDR3 loop is CASSFLGSSFNGQFF.

This rearrangement joins TRBV28 to TRBJ2-1; TCRdb's D gene call, TRBD1, goes unchecked for lack of DNA. The CDR3 covers 15 residues. Germline V gene data show CDR1 as MDHEN and CDR2 as SYDVKM. This chain's CDR3 is CASSPPGTEYNEQFF.

The V call is TRBV29-1, the J call TRBJ2-7; lacking DNA, the TRBD2 call made by TCRdb goes unchecked. This CDR3 contains 13 residues. CDR1 and CDR2 from the germline V gene are SQVTM and ANQGSEA. This chain's CDR3 is CSGRLAPTYEQYF.

The gene calls are TRBV12-3 or TRBV12-4 and TRBJ1-1; checking the TCRdb D call of TRBD1 is not possible without DNA. The CDR3 covers 14 residues. CDR3 loop: CASSAGQGVTEAFF.

This sequence joins TRBV28 and TRBJ2-1; as DNA is missing, the TRBD1 call by TCRdb cannot be tested. The CDR3 totals 16 residues. CDR1 and CDR2 from the germline V gene are MDHEN and SYDVKM. The CDR3 here is CASSLRGGVQMNEQFF. Filled out from reference TRBV28 and TRBJ2-1, the complete variable domain reads DVKVTQSSRYLVKRTGEKVFLECVQDMDHENMFWYRQDPGLGLRLIYFSYDVKMKEKGDIPEGYSVSREKKERFSLILESASTNQTSMYLCASSLRGGVQMNEQFFGPGTRLTVL.

The rearrangement links TRBV24-1 to TRBJ2-1. Per the germline V gene, CDR1 is KGHDR and CDR2 is SFDVKD. The CDR3 is 13 amino acids. The CDR3 here is CATSDTNSHEQFF.

The CDR3 spells CASSFLAGEQYF. This rearrangement joins TRBV28 to TRBJ2-7; checking the TCRdb D call of TRBD2 is not possible without DNA. From germline, CDR1 is MDHEN and CDR2 SYDVKM. This CDR3 comprises 12 residues. Full variable domain (remainder filled in from reference TRBV28 and TRBJ2-7): DVKVTQSSRYLVKRTGEKVFLECVQDMDHENMFWYRQDPGLGLRLIYFSYDVKMKEKGDIPEGYSVSREKKERFSLILESASTNQTSMYLCASSFLAGEQYFGPGTRLTVT.

The gene calls are TRBV14 and TRBJ1-1; the TCRdb D gene call, TRBD1, has no DNA to confirm it. The CDR3 is 15 amino acids. Germline assignment: CDR1 SGHDN and CDR2 FVKESK. The CDR3 sequence: CASSQYQGANTEAFF.

The CDR3: CASSQDGGDGLAGVKTDTQYF. This sequence joins TRBV4-3 and TRBJ2-3; TCRdb calls TRBD2, which cannot be checked without DNA. Germline-derived CDR1 and CDR2 are LGHNA and YSLEER. The CDR3 has 21 residues.

The chain is built from TRBV12-3 or TRBV12-4 and TRBJ1-2; TCRdb selects TRBD1, and the lack of DNA leaves this call unchecked. The CDR3 is 13 amino acids. The CDR3 reads CASTKGGAQGYTF.

The rearrangement uses TRBV29-1 and TRBJ2-7; TCRdb reports TRBD2, a call that lacks DNA to check it against. CDR1 and CDR2 from the germline V gene are SQVTM and ANQGSEA. The CDR3 consists of 15 residues. CDR3 residues: CSVERSGREDGEQYF.

The chain carries TRBV12-3 or TRBV12-4 and TRBJ1-4; TCRdb gives TRBD1 as the D gene, but with no DNA this cannot be confirmed. There are 17 residues in the CDR3. The CDR3 reads CASSGTEGDATNEKLFF.